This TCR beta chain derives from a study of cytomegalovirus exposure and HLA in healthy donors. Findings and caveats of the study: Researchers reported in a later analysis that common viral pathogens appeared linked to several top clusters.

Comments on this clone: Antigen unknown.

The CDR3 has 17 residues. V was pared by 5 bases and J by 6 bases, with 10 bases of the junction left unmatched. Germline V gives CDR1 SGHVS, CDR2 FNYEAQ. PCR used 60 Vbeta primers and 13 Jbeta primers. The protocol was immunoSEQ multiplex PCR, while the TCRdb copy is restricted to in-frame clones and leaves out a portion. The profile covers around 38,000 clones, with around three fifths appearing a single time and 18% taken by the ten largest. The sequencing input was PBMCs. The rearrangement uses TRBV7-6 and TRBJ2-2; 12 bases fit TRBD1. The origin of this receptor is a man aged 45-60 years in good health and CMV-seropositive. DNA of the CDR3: TGTGCCAGCAGCCCCCAAGTGGGGACAGGGGGCCCCGGGGAGCTGTTTTTT. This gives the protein CASSPQVGTGGPGELFF. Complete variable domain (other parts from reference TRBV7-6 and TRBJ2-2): GAGVSQSPRYKVTKRGQDVALRCDPISGHVSLYWYRQALGQGPEFLTYFNYEAQQDKSGLPNDRFSAERPEGSISTLTIQRTEQRDSAMYRCASSPQVGTGGPGELFFGEGSRLTVL.